This note documents a single TCR beta chain sequence. Germline values: CDR1 MNHEY, CDR2 SMNVEV (reference sequence). This CDR3 spans 12 amino acids. V lost 3 bases to trimming and J lost 3 bases, with 3 bases between them. TCRdb's copy holds only in-frame clones and misses some; the assay was immunoSEQ multiplex PCR. This sample has 100,000 to 120,000 clones; approximately 84% occur once, and the top ten carry 6.5%. This specimen belongs to a study of control samples from healthy donors and cancer patients. Sequencing input: blood. This chain connects TRBV27 to TRBJ2-1; no clear D gene. The receptor's source is a man aged 18 to 30 in good health. CDR3 in DNA: TGTGCCAGCAGTTTCGGCTACAATGAGCAGTTCTTC. Amino acid sequence: CASSFGYNEQFF.